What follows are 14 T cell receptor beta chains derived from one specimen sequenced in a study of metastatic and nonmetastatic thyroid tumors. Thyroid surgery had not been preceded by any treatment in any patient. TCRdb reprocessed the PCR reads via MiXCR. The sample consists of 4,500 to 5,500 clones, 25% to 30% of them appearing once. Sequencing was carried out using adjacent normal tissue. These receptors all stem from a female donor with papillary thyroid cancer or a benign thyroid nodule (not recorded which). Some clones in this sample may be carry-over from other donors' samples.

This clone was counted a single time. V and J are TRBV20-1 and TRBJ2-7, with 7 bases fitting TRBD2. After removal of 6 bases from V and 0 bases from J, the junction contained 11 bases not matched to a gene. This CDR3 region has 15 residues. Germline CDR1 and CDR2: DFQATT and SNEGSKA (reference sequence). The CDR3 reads CSARERGLGSYEQYF. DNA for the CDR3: TGCAGTGCCAGGGAGCGGGGCCTGGGCTCCTACGAGCAGTACTTC.

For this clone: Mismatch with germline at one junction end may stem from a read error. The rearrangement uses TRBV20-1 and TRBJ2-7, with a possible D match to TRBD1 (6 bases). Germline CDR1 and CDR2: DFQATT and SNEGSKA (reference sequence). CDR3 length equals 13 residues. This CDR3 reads CRGVGTNPYGQYF. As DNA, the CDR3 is TGCAGGGGCGTCGGGACAAACCCCTACGGGCAGTACTTC.

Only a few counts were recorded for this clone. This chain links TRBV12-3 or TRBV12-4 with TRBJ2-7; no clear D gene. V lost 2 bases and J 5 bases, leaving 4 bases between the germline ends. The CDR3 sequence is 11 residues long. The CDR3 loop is CASSLTHEQYF. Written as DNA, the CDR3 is TGTGCCAGCAGTTTAACCCACGAGCAGTACTTC.

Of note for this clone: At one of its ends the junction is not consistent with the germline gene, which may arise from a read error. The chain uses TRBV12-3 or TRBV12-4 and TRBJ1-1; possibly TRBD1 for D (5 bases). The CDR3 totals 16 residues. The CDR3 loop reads CARSNQGAPGGTESFF. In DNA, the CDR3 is TGTGCCAGGAGTAACCAGGGTGCCCCCGGTGGCACTGAATCTTTCTTT.

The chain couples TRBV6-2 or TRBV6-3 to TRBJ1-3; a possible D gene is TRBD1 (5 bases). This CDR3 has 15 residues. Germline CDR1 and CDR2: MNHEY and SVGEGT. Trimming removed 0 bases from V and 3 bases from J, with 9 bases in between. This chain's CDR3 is CASSYSTDIGNTIYF. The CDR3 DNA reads TGTGCCAGCAGTTACTCGACGGACATTGGAAACACCATATATTTT.

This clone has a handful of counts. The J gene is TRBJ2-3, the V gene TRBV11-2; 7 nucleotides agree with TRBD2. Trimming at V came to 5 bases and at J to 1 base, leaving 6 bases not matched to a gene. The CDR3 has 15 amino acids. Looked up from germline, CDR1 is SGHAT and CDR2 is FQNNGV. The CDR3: CASSPQAGRTDTQYF. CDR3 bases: TGTGCCAGCAGCCCCCAAGCGGGACGCACAGATACGCAGTATTTT.

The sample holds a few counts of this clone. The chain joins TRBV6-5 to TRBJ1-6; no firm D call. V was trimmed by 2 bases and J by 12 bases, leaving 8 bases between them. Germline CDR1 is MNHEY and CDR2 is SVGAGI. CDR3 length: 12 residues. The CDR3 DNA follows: TGTGCCAGCAGTTACCCCGGGCGACCCCTCCACTTT. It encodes CASSYPGRPLHF.

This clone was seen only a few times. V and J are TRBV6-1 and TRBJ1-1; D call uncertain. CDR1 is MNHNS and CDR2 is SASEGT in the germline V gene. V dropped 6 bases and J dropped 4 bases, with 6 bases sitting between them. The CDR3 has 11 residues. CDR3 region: CASRGGTEAFF. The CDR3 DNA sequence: TGTGCCAGCAGGGGAGGCACTGAAGCTTTCTTT.

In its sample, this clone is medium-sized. CDR3 DNA sequence: TGTGCCAGCAGCGGGATAGCGGGAGGGCCCGATACGCAGTATTTT. This sequence encodes CASSGIAGGPDTQYF. This rearrangement joins TRBV7-9 to TRBJ2-3; 11 bases agree with TRBD2. The CDR3 is 15 residues long. The V segment lost 5 bases and the J segment 6 bases; nucleotides outside the gene matches: 7. The germline V gene encodes CDR1 SEHNR and CDR2 FQNEAQ (reference sequence).

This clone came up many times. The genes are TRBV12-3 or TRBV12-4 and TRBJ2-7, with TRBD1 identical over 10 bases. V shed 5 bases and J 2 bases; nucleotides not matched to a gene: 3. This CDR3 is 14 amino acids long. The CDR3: CASSPGTGAYEQYF. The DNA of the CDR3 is TGTGCCAGCAGTCCGGGGACAGGGGCCTACGAGCAGTACTTC.

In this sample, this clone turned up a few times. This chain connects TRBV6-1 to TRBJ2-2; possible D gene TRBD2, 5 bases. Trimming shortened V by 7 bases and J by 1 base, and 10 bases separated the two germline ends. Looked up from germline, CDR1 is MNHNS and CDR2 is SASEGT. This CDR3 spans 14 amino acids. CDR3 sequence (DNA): TGTGCCAGCACCGAGGGCAGGAACACCGGGGAGCTGTTTTTT. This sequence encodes CASTEGRNTGELFF.

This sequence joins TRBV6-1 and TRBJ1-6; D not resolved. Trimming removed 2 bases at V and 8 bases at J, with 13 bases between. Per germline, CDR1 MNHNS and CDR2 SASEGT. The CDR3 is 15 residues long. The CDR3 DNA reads TGTGCCAGCAGTGAATACTTCTTGTGGGATTCACCCCTCCACTTT. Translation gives CASSEYFLWDSPLHF.

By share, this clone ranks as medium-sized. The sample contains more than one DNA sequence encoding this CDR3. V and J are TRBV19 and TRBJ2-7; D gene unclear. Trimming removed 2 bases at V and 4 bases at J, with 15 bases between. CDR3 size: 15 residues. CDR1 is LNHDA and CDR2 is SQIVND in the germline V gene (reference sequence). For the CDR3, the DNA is TGTGCCAGTAGTATATTGCCTTCACAACCGTACGAGCAGTACTTC. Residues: CASSILPSQPYEQYF.

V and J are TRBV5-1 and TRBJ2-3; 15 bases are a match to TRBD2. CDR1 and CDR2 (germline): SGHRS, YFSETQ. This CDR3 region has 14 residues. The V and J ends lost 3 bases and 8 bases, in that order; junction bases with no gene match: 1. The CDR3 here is CASSSGLAGGTQYF. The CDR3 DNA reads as TGCGCCAGCAGCTCGGGACTAGCGGGGGGTACGCAGTATTTT.